The clone carrying this TCR beta chain was picked up many times. The sample is drawn from a study of neurological immune-mediated disorders. As for the cDNA, it was generated by 5'RACE with 10-nucleotide random UMIs. TCRdb redid the calling of the 5' RACE reads with MiXCR, one entry per CDR3 protein. The sample carries about 80,000 distinct CDR3 sequences, 5.8% recorded once. The time point was: longitudinal time-point 2. 2 million PBMCs stored at -80 C were the source of the unsorted libraries. This CDR3 comprises 16 residues. The germline V gene encodes CDR1 MGHRA and CDR2 YSYEKL. Trimming took off 0 bases at V and 2 bases at J, with 8 bases between the two ends.

The chain has TRBV4-1 and TRBJ2-6; a possible D gene is TRBD2 (6 bases). The sequence was collected from a woman in her sixties or seventies with multiple sclerosis. Sequencing was carried out using PBMCs. CDR3 coding DNA: TGCGCCAGCAGCCAAGATCCGGGAGCTGGGGCCAACGTCCTGACTTTC. This gives the protein CASSQDPGAGANVLTF.